This T cell receptor (beta chain) was captured in a study of radiation and T cells in renal cell carcinoma. Study-wide results and caveats: In blood, top tumor clones expanded by 2 weeks, shrinking by 4.

Clones were read by immunoSEQ multiplex PCR, and TCRdb kept only the in-frame ones, dropping some. The repertoire includes around 170,000 clones, 88% of them detected once, and roughly 10% sits in the top ten. Described time point: blood 4 weeks post-SBRT, at nephrectomy. Treatment specified: 15 Gy SBRT to primary tumor, nephrectomy 4 weeks later. Radiation-treated patients gave blood at baseline, week 2 and week 4. V lost 2 bases to trimming and J lost 5 bases, with 15 bases between them. Germline assignment: CDR1 LGHNA and CDR2 YSLEER. CDR3 length: 15 amino acids. Points on this clone: The target antigen is unknown.

Sequences were derived from blood, sampled from a patient whose treatment included radiotherapy and nephrectomy. This clonotype was sampled from a woman aged 45 to 65 with renal cell carcinoma. The gene calls are TRBV4-3 and TRBJ1-2, with D perhaps TRBD1 (5 bases). Here the CDR3 DNA reads TGCGCCAGCAGCCAAAAAGCCGACAGCGGATATGGCTACACCTTC. Amino acids: CASSQKADSGYGYTF.